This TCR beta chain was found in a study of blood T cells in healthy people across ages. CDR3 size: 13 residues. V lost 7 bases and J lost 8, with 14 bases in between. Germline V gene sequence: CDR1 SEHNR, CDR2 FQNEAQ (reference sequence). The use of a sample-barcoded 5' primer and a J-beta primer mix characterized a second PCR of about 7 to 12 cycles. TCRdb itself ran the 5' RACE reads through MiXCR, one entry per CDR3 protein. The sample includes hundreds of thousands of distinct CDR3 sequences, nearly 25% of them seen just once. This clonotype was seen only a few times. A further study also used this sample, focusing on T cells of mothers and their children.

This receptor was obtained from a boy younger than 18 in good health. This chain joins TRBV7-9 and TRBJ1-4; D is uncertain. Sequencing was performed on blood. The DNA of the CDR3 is TGTGCCAGCACAGGACTCTTGGGGGAAAAACTGTTTTTT. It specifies CASTGLLGEKLFF.